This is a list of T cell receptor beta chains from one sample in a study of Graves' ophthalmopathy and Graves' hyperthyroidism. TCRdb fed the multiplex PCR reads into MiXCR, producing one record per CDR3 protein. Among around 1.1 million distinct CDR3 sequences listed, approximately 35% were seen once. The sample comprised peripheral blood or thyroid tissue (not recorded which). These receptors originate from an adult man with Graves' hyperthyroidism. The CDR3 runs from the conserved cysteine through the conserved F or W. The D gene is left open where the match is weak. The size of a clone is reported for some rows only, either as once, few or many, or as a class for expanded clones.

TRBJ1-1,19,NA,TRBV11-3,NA,TGTGCCAGCAGCCAAGCTTCCCTAGCAGGTCTCGGGTGGAACACTGAAGCTTTCTTT,CASSQASLAGLGWNTEAFF
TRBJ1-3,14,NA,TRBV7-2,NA,TGTGCCAGCAGCCCCGAGACCGCTGGAAACACCATATATTTT,CASSPETAGNTIYF
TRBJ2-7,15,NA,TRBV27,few,TGTGCCAGCAGCACCTTAGGGGGGAGCTCCTACGAGCAGTACTTC,CASSTLGGSSYEQYF
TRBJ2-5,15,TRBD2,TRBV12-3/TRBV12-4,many,TGTGCCAGCAGCCCGAGCGGGAGCAACCAAGAGACCCAGTACTTC,CASSPSGSNQETQYF
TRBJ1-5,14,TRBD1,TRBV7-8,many,TGTGCCAGCAGCGCGGACAGGGAAGCTCAGCCCCAGCATTTT,CASSADREAQPQHF
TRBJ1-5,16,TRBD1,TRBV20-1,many,TGCAGTGCTAGACAAGAGGGACAGAGCCGCAATCAGCCCCAGCATTTT,CSARQEGQSRNQPQHF
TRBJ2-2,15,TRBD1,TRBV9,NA,TGTGCCAGCAGCATAAAACAGGGGAACTATGGGGAGCTGTTTTTT,CASSIKQGNYGELFF
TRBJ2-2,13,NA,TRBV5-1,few,TGCGCCAGCAGAGAGAAGAACACCGGGGAGCTGTTTTTT,CASREKNTGELFF
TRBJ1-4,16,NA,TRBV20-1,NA,TGCAGTGCTAGGGGTCAGGTTCCCCCCAGAGGTGAAAAACTGTTTTTT,CSARGQVPPRGEKLFF
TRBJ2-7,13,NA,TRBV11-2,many,TGTGCCAGCAGCTCTAGCCCCCCCTCCGAGCAGTACTTC,CASSSSPPSEQYF
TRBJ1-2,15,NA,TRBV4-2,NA,TGTGCCAGCAGCCAAGGGGGTGGACGGCCCCCCGGCTACACCTTC,CASSQGGGRPPGYTF
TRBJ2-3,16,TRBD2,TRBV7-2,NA,TGTGCCAGCACCGGGGGACTAGCGGGAGGCACAGATACGCAGTATTTT,CASTGGLAGGTDTQYF
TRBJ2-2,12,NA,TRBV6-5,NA,TGTGCCAGCAGTTCCGGAGACCTGGAGCTGTTTTTT,CASSSGDLELFF
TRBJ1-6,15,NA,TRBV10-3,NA,TGTGCCATCAGTGAGTCGAGGACGGCGAATTCACCCCTCCACTTT,CAISESRTANSPLHF
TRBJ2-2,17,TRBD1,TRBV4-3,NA,TGCGCCAGCAGCCGAGGGACAGGGGGAGGATACGCCGGGGAGCTGTTTTTT,CASSRGTGGGYAGELFF
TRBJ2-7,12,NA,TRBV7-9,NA,TGTGCCACCGCACAGGGAAACGACGAGCAGTACTTC,CATAQGNDEQYF